The 10 T cell receptor beta chains below come from one sample, sequenced in a study of metastatic and nonmetastatic thyroid tumors. All patients reached thyroid surgery having received no treatment beforehand. TCRdb re-called clones from the PCR reads using MiXCR. The repertoire holds some 46,000 clones, with about 25% as singletons. The sequenced material came from blood. The receptors stem from a male donor with papillary thyroid cancer or a benign thyroid nodule (not recorded which). Some clones in this sample may be carry-over from other donors' samples.

This clone was observed a few times. V gene TRBV6-2 or TRBV6-3 combines with J gene TRBJ1-6; no reliable D call. The CDR3 loop spans 13 amino acids. The ends were cut back, 10 bases at V and 4 bases at J, with 11 bases in the middle. Germline V gives CDR1 MNHEY, CDR2 SVGEGT. In DNA, the CDR3 is TGTGCCACCACCGCAAGATATAATTCACCCCTCCACTTT. Amino acids: CATTARYNSPLHF.

For this clone: At one of its ends the junction is not consistent with the germline gene, which may arise from a read error. The chain links TRBV11-1 to TRBJ2-1; 7 nucleotides match TRBD2. There are 15 residues in the CDR3. Germline-derived CDR1 and CDR2 are SGHAT and FQDESV (reference sequence). CDR3 residues: CASSSPSGGDYEHFF. CDR3 coding DNA: TGTGCCAGCAGCTCCCCTAGCGGTGGGGACTATGAGCATTTCTTC. Using reference TRBV11-1 and TRBJ2-1 for the parts outside the CDR3, the full variable domain is EAEVAQSPRYKITEKSQAVAFWCDPISGHATLYWYRQILGQGPELLVQFQDESVVDDSQLPKDRFSAERLKGVDSTLKIQPAELGDSAMYLCASSSPSGGDYEHFFGPGTRLTVL.

This clone has a handful of counts. The chain joins TRBV18 to TRBJ2-1; 7 bases agree with TRBD2. CDR3 length equals 15 residues. Germline V lookup: CDR1 KGHSH, CDR2 LQKENI. Trimming cost V 5 bases and J 5 bases; bases outside gene matches: 9. This CDR3 is CASSSLAESNNEQFF. In nucleotides, the CDR3 is TGTGCCAGCTCATCGCTAGCGGAGTCTAACAATGAGCAGTTCTTC.

This clone showed up many times. CDR3 in DNA: TGTGCCAGCAGTTACTCACGCAATAAAGGGGGCTACACCTTC. This translates into CASSYSRNKGGYTF. The chain has TRBV6-5 and TRBJ1-2; no clear D gene. Germline V gene sequence: CDR1 MNHEY, CDR2 SVGAGI. The CDR3 loop spans 14 amino acids. Between the trimmed V and J ends, which lost 0 bases and 8 bases, there was a span of 13 bases.

This clone came up many times. V gene TRBV6-4 combines with J gene TRBJ1-1; 8 positions match TRBD1. V lost 8 bases, J lost 0 bases, and 20 bases stayed unmatched. Germline CDR1 reads MRHNA; CDR2 reads SNTAGT. This CDR3 is built from 19 residues. This CDR3 is CASYRSPKWRTGMNTEAFF. CDR3 sequence (DNA): TGTGCCAGCTACCGATCCCCTAAGTGGAGGACAGGGATGAACACTGAAGCTTTCTTT.

The chain uses TRBV7-9 and TRBJ1-2; the match to TRBD1 covers 8 bases. The V gene end was trimmed by 2 bases and the J gene end by 3 bases; junction bases not matched to a gene: 5. There are 15 residues in the CDR3. Looked up from germline, CDR1 is SEHNR and CDR2 is FQNEAQ (reference sequence). CDR3 protein: CASSLTGGADYGYTF. CDR3 DNA sequence: TGTGCCAGCAGCTTAACAGGGGGGGCAGACTATGGCTACACCTTC.

This clone was seen at least ten times. The chain links TRBV28 to TRBJ2-2; D remains ambiguous. V shed 1 base and J shed 7 bases, with 7 bases lying between them. The CDR3 contains 13 residues. CDR1 and CDR2 (germline): MDHEN, SYDVKM. CDR3 DNA: TGTGCCAGCAGTTTATTTCTCATCGGGGAGCTGTTTTTT. Protein product: CASSLFLIGELFF.

The chain uses TRBV5-6 and TRBJ1-3; D call uncertain. CDR3 length: 17 residues. CDR1 and CDR2 from the germline V gene are SGHDT and YYEEEE. The ends were cut back, 2 bases at V and 7 bases at J, with 22 bases in the middle. The CDR3 nucleotides are TGTGCCAGCAGCTTTCGTGGGGAAAACCGGATAAGGAACACCATATATTTT. Protein sequence: CASSFRGENRIRNTIYF. The full variable domain, completed using reference TRBV5-6 and TRBJ1-3, is DAGVTQSPTHLIKTRGQQVTLRCSPKSGHDTVSWYQQALGQGPQFIFQYYEEEERQRGNFPDRFSGHQFPNYSSELNVNALLLGDSALYLCASSFRGENRIRNTIYFGEGSWLTVV.

This clone was counted a few times. Written as DNA, the CDR3 is TGTGCCTGGGTTCTGAACACTGAAGCTTTCTTT. It translates to CAWVLNTEAFF. The chain links TRBV30 to TRBJ1-1; no clear D. CDR1 is GTSNPN, CDR2 SVGIG, per germline (reference sequence). V gave up 5 bases and J gave up 0 bases, with 4 bases separating them. The CDR3 totals 11 residues.

This sequence joins TRBV5-1 and TRBJ1-1; the D gene is possibly TRBD1 (6 bases). Deletions cut 3 bases from V and 5 bases from J, with 17 bases between. In germline, CDR1 is SGHRS, CDR2 YFSETQ. This CDR3 spans 15 amino acids. The CDR3 here is CASSWDIVVDTEAFF. The CDR3 bases are TGCGCCAGCAGCTGGGACATAGTGGTGGATACTGAAGCTTTCTTT.